These 32 T cell receptor beta chains were sequenced from one sample in a study of T cell responses to AZD1222 COVID-19 vaccine. This table comes from immunoSEQ multiplex PCR, and its TCRdb copy is limited to in-frame clones, with some not included. The profile shows more than 85,000 clones, about 88% of them singletons. Sequenced material: peripheral blood, taken on day 0 of AZD1222 vaccination. Every receptor here comes from an adult in good health.

Worth noting for this clone: Within the sample, other DNA sequences also encode this same CDR3. Here the CDR3 reads CASSSQGNEQFF. The CDR3 nucleotides are TGCGCCAGCAGCAGCCAGGGCAATGAGCAGTTCTTC. The chain carries TRBV5-1 and TRBJ2-1, with a weak D call TRBD1 (5 bases). Germline CDR1 reads SGHRS; CDR2 reads YFSETQ. The CDR3 spans 12 residues. The ends were cut back, 4 bases at V and 6 bases at J, with 8 bases in the middle.

The rearrangement uses TRBV7-9 and TRBJ2-7; a weak D match, TRBD1 (6 bases). This CDR3 comprises 14 residues. Germline assignment: CDR1 SEHNR and CDR2 FQNEAQ (reference sequence). Trimming took 1 base from V and 5 from J, leaving 12 bases between them. The CDR3 coding sequence is TGTGCCAGCAGCTTAGGGACAGTGTCCCACGAGCAGTACTTC. It is translated as CASSLGTVSHEQYF. The variable domain in full, with the rest retrieved from reference TRBV7-9 and TRBJ2-7, is DTGVSQNPRHKITKRGQNVTFRCDPISEHNRLYWYRQTLGQGPEFLTYFQNEAQLEKSRLLSDRFSAERPKGSFSTLEIQRTEQGDSAMYLCASSLGTVSHEQYFGPGTRLTVT.

This clone was seen only once. This rearrangement joins TRBV11-2 to TRBJ2-7; D call uncertain. This CDR3 comprises 15 residues. The V gene lost 0 bases and the J gene lost 2 bases, with 11 bases spanning the gap. Germline V gene sequence: CDR1 SGHAT, CDR2 FQNNGV. CDR3: CASSLEGRPTYEQYF. The CDR3 DNA reads TGTGCCAGCAGCTTAGAAGGCAGGCCGACCTACGAGCAGTACTTC.

This clone has just a few counts. The J gene is TRBJ1-4, the V gene TRBV6-5; 10 bases fit TRBD1. The V segment lost 7 bases and the J segment 5 bases; nucleotides outside the gene matches: 4. Germline CDR1 is MNHEY and CDR2 is SVGAGI. CDR3 length: 14 amino acids. CDR3 DNA: TGTGCCAGCAACCGGGGACAGGGGAATGAAAAACTGTTTTTT. This gives the protein CASNRGQGNEKLFF.

This clone was observed a few times. This rearrangement joins TRBV27 to TRBJ2-1, with 16 bases fitting TRBD2. The CDR3 extends over 17 amino acids. Germline V gene sequence: CDR1 MNHEY, CDR2 SMNVEV (reference sequence). V was pared by 3 bases and J by 7 bases, with 6 bases of the junction left unmatched. The CDR3 loop is CASSFSGTSGGANEQFF. CDR3 nucleotide sequence: TGTGCCAGCAGTTTTAGTGGGACTAGCGGGGGGGCGAATGAGCAGTTCTTC.

The rearrangement links TRBV19 to TRBJ1-1, with D unclear. The CDR3 length is 13 residues. CDR1 is LNHDA, CDR2 SQIVND, per germline (reference sequence). The ends were cut back, 7 bases at V and 0 bases at J, with 9 bases in the middle. CDR3 sequence (DNA): TGTGCCAGTAAGGGTCCCCTGAACACTGAAGCTTTCTTT. Amino acids: CASKGPLNTEAFF. The whole variable domain, remainder taken from reference TRBV19 and TRBJ1-1, is DGGITQSPKYLFRKEGQNVTLSCEQNLNHDAMYWYRQDPGQGLRLIYYSQIVNDFQKGDIAEGYSVSREKKESFPLTVTSAQKNPTAFYLCASKGPLNTEAFFGQGTRLTVV.

This sequence joins TRBV11-2 and TRBJ1-2; D not certain. The CDR3 has 14 amino acids. The V gene's germline CDR1 is SGHAT and CDR2 FQNNGV. V was clipped by 0 bases and J by 6 bases, with 11 bases between them. CDR3 protein: CASSLDRGMDGYTF. As DNA, the CDR3 is TGTGCCAGCAGCTTAGATCGGGGTATGGATGGCTACACCTTC.

In regard to this clone: One junction end does not reproduce the germline sequence, and a read error may be involved. The chain uses TRBV6-5 and TRBJ1-4; D is ambiguous. This CDR3 comprises 13 residues. CDR1 MNHEY and CDR2 SVGAGI come from the germline V gene. CDR3 in amino acids: CASSYSTDEKLFF. The CDR3 DNA reads TGTGCCAGCAGCTACTCGACCGATGAAAAACTGTTTTTT.

V gene TRBV19 combines with J gene TRBJ2-7, with 7 bases fitting TRBD1. This CDR3 has 14 residues. The V gene's germline CDR1 is LNHDA and CDR2 SQIVND (reference sequence). V shed 5 bases, J shed 7 bases, and the junction held 11 bases outside the gene matches. CDR3: CASSVRDRRKEQYF. CDR3 DNA: TGTGCCAGTAGTGTCCGGGACAGACGAAAAGAGCAGTACTTC.

The chain uses TRBV6-5 and TRBJ1-2, with D unresolved. Germline lookup yields CDR1 MNHEY and CDR2 SVGAGI. The CDR3 sequence is 13 residues long. V was trimmed by 2 bases and J by 8 bases, leaving 12 bases between them. CDR3 region: CASSYGKGGGYTF. CDR3 coding DNA: TGTGCCAGCAGTTACGGCAAAGGAGGAGGCTACACCTTC.

The chain employs TRBV4-3 and TRBJ2-1; the match to TRBD2 covers 12 bases. Unmatched junction bases numbered 6, after V lost 1 base and J lost 5 bases. This CDR3 is built from 17 residues. CDR1 is LGHNA and CDR2 is YSLEER in the germline V gene. The CDR3 protein is CASSQATSGGAHNEQFF. The CDR3 DNA reads as TGCGCCAGCAGCCAAGCGACTAGCGGGGGAGCCCACAATGAGCAGTTCTTC.

The chain uses TRBV5-1 and TRBJ1-1; D remains ambiguous. This CDR3 is built from 14 residues. Trimming took 1 base from V and 2 from J, leaving 9 bases between them. Per germline, CDR1 SGHRS and CDR2 YFSETQ. The CDR3 here is CASSLTPPNTEAFF. The CDR3, as DNA: TGCGCCAGCAGCTTGACACCTCCCAACACTGAAGCTTTCTTT.

The rearrangement links TRBV28 to TRBJ2-7; possibly TRBD1 for D (5 bases). The length of the CDR3 is 14 residues. The germline V gene encodes CDR1 MDHEN and CDR2 SYDVKM. V was cut by 10 bases and J by 2 bases, with 18 bases left in between. The CDR3 loop is CATSPGLMAYEQYF. DNA for the CDR3: TGTGCCACCTCCCCAGGGTTGATGGCCTACGAGCAGTACTTC.

This clone was observed once. The chain employs TRBV10-3 and TRBJ1-5; TRBD1 agrees at 7 bases. The CDR3 is made up of 16 amino acids. Trimming cost V 4 bases and J 4 bases; bases outside gene matches: 10. From germline, CDR1 is ENHRY and CDR2 SYGVKD. The CDR3 bases are TGTGCCATCAGTGCCCTTGACAGGGAGCTTAATCAGCCCCAGCATTTT. Translated, it gives CAISALDRELNQPQHF.

V is TRBV18 and J is TRBJ1-2; 8 nucleotides line up with TRBD1. CDR3 length equals 13 residues. With V trimmed by 4 bases and J by 6 bases, 4 bases remained unmatched. Germline V gives CDR1 KGHSH, CDR2 LQKENI. The CDR3 coding sequence is TGTGCCAGCTCACGGACAGGGAGTAATGGCTACACCTTC. Translating it yields CASSRTGSNGYTF. The full variable domain, completed using reference TRBV18 and TRBJ1-2, is NAGVMQNPRHLVRRRGQEARLRCSPMKGHSHVYWYRQLPEEGLKFMVYLQKENIIDESGMPKERFSAEFPKEGPSILRIQQVVRGDSAAYFCASSRTGSNGYTFGSGTRLTVV.

This chain joins TRBV25-1 and TRBJ2-7; perhaps TRBD1 as D (5 bases). The CDR3 is 15 amino acids. V lost 5 bases to trimming and J lost 1 base, with 15 bases between them. Germline CDR1 is MGHDK and CDR2 is SYGVNS. CDR3 residues: CASSRIDGASYEQYF. CDR3 coding DNA: TGTGCCAGCAGTAGGATAGATGGGGCGTCCTACGAGCAGTACTTC.

The chain is built from TRBV6-5 and TRBJ1-3, with D possibly matching TRBD1 (5 bases). CDR1 is MNHEY, CDR2 SVGAGI, per germline. There are 15 residues in the CDR3. V gave up 7 bases and J gave up 0 bases, with 13 bases separating them. As DNA, the CDR3 is TGTGCCAGCACCCGGGACCTTAGCTCTGGAAACACCATATATTTT. Protein sequence: CASTRDLSSGNTIYF.

This rearrangement joins TRBV15 to TRBJ2-1, with D possibly matching TRBD1 (6 bases). The CDR3 is made up of 14 amino acids. V lost 5 bases, J lost 8 bases, and 16 bases lay in between. CDR1 is LNHNV and CDR2 is YYDKDF in the germline V gene (reference sequence). Here the CDR3 reads CATSWNRVPYEQFF. The CDR3 region has the DNA TGTGCCACCAGCTGGAACAGGGTACCGTATGAGCAGTTCTTC.

The chain is built from TRBV9 and TRBJ2-2, with TRBD1 matching 7 bases. The germline gives CDR1 SGDLS, CDR2 YYNGEE. The CDR3 runs 14 residues. Trimming took 3 bases from V and 6 from J; bases not matched to a gene: 5. CDR3 bases: TGTGCCAGCAGCGCGAAGACAGGGCCCGGGGAGCTGTTTTTT. This gives the protein CASSAKTGPGELFF.

The chain is built from TRBV30 and TRBJ2-3; D is uncertain. Trimming removed 2 bases from V and 1 base from J, with 10 bases in between. The CDR3 sequence is 14 residues long. Germline V gene sequence: CDR1 GTSNPN, CDR2 SVGIG (reference sequence). This CDR3 reads CAWSLVVRTDTQYF. As DNA, the CDR3 is TGTGCCTGGAGTTTGGTGGTCCGCACAGATACGCAGTATTTT.

The CDR3 bases are TGTGCCAGCAGTTACTTTGAACGGGGTATCTACGAGCAGTACTTC. Translated: CASSYFERGIYEQYF. The chain couples TRBV6-2 or TRBV6-3 to TRBJ2-7; D perhaps matches TRBD2 (5 bases). The ends were cut back, 1 base at V and 3 bases at J, with 13 bases in the middle. This CDR3 spans 15 amino acids. Per germline, CDR1 MNHEY and CDR2 SVGEGT.

The chain uses TRBV9 and TRBJ1-2; 7 bases are shared with TRBD1. CDR3 length: 15 amino acids. Germline assignment: CDR1 SGDLS and CDR2 YYNGEE. J gave up 0 bases and V 4 bases, and 6 bases lay outside the gene matches. CDR3 region: CASSKGQEANYGYTF. CDR3 DNA sequence: TGTGCCAGCAGCAAAGGACAGGAAGCTAACTATGGCTACACCTTC.

This chain uses TRBV27 with TRBJ1-1; D unclear. The germline V and J ends were trimmed by 6 bases and 0 bases, with 8 bases remaining between them. From germline, CDR1 is MNHEY and CDR2 SMNVEV (reference sequence). The CDR3 loop spans 13 amino acids. The CDR3 DNA sequence: TGTGCCAGCAGGCCTCTTATGAACACTGAAGCTTTCTTT. Translation gives CASRPLMNTEAFF.

The chain couples TRBV3-1 (or the pseudogene TRBV3-2) to TRBJ1-5; D uncertain. Deletions cut 0 bases from V and 7 bases from J, with 7 bases between. The CDR3 has 13 amino acids. Germline CDR1 LGHDT, CDR2 YNNKEL (reference sequence). The CDR3 DNA sequence: TGTGCCAGCAGCCAAGATACAGCGCAGCCCCAGCATTTT. It codes for CASSQDTAQPQHF.

J is TRBJ1-3 and V is TRBV28; tentatively, D is TRBD1 (6 bases). Germline V lookup: CDR1 MDHEN, CDR2 SYDVKM. CDR3 length equals 13 residues. V dropped 7 bases and J dropped 0 bases, with 7 bases sitting between them. The CDR3 loop reads CASTGVSGNTIYF. In DNA, the CDR3 is TGTGCCAGCACAGGGGTCTCTGGAAACACCATATATTTT.

This clone was found once. The chain links TRBV2 to TRBJ1-2; no clear D. This CDR3 region has 13 residues. Per the germline V gene, CDR1 is SNHLY and CDR2 is FYNNEI. The germline V and J ends were trimmed by 7 bases and 2 bases, with 11 bases remaining between them. CDR3 bases: TGTGCCAGCAAGGAAGCTCCCAACTATGGCTACACCTTC. It yields the protein CASKEAPNYGYTF.

V is TRBV19 and J is TRBJ1-2; 7 positions agree with TRBD1. CDR1 is LNHDA, CDR2 SQIVND, per germline (reference sequence). The CDR3 totals 14 residues. The trim removed 4 bases at V and 6 bases at J, leaving 8 bases unmatched. Written as DNA, the CDR3 is TGTGCCAGTAGTACCCGACAGGGCGCTGATGGCTACACCTTC. Amino acid sequence: CASSTRQGADGYTF.

The gene calls are TRBV10-3 and TRBJ1-5; D not certain. Germline CDR1 is ENHRY and CDR2 is SYGVKD. This CDR3 has 15 residues. The V and J ends lost 8 bases and 1 base respectively, with 15 bases between them. The CDR3 loop reads CAISEDHRSNQPQHF. The CDR3 nucleotides read TGTGCCATCTCCGAGGACCACCGGAGCAATCAGCCCCAGCATTTT.

In nucleotides, the CDR3 is TGTGCCAGCAGCGTAGATGGGGGGGCTGGAAACACCATATATTTT. The encoded protein is CASSVDGGAGNTIYF. This chain links TRBV9 with TRBJ1-3, with D possibly TRBD1 on 5 matching bases. The germline V gene encodes CDR1 SGDLS and CDR2 YYNGEE. Trimming removed 0 bases at V and 2 bases at J, with 9 bases between. This CDR3 region has 15 residues.

V usage is TRBV24-1 and J usage is TRBJ2-3; 14 positions match TRBD2. Germline values: CDR1 KGHDR, CDR2 SFDVKD. V dropped 5 bases and J dropped 5; count of bases not matched to a gene: 8. The CDR3 has 17 residues. The chain's CDR3 is CATSVPRLAGGGDTQYF. In DNA form, the CDR3 reads TGTGCCACCAGTGTCCCACGACTAGCGGGAGGGGGAGATACGCAGTATTTT.

The rearrangement uses TRBV19 and TRBJ2-1; TRBD1 is a possible D gene (5 bases). V dropped 0 bases and J dropped 7 bases, with 7 bases sitting between them. Germline-derived CDR1 and CDR2 are LNHDA and SQIVND (reference sequence). This CDR3 has 13 residues. CDR3 sequence reads: CASSIDPGNEQFF. The CDR3 DNA reads as TGTGCCAGTAGTATAGATCCAGGGAATGAGCAGTTCTTC.

The CDR3 reads CASSLTDSKTEAFF. CDR3 in DNA: TGTGCCAGCAGTCTTACCGACTCGAAAACTGAAGCTTTCTTT. The V call is TRBV6-2 or TRBV6-3, the J call TRBJ1-1; D remains ambiguous. CDR3 size: 14 residues. Trimming left V 5 bases short and J 5 bases short, with 15 bases between. The germline V gene has CDR1 MNHEY and CDR2 SVGEGT.